These T cell receptor beta chains were read from a single sample in a study of T cell changes during pregnancy in multiple sclerosis. TCRdb keeps only in-frame clones here, not all; method: immunoSEQ multiplex PCR. The sample has some 80,000 clones, 89% seen once; the top ten hold about 1%. Sequencing was performed on peripheral blood, taken in the first trimester of pregnancy. These TCRs come from a female donor in good health, enrolled as a control in a pregnancy study. Each CDR3 is given with its conserved first and last residue. The D gene is left open where the match is weak. Clone sizes are given selectively: once, few, many, or a class where the clone is expanded.

D,J,size,V,CDR3,DNA
.,TRBJ1-3,.,TRBV19,CASSVTGSAAGNTIYF,TGTGCCAGTAGTGTCACAGGGTCGGCGGCTGGAAACACCATATATTTT
TRBD1,TRBJ2-1,.,TRBV6-5,CASSFPGQGARDEQFF,TGTGCCAGCAGTTTCCCGGGACAGGGGGCTAGGGATGAGCAGTTCTTC
TRBD1,TRBJ1-4,.,TRBV6-5,CASRRGDSQNEKLFF,TGTGCCAGCAGACGAGGGGACAGCCAGAATGAAAAACTGTTTTTT
.,TRBJ1-5,.,TRBV16,CASSQGGDQPQHF,TGTGCCAGCAGCCAAGGGGGCGATCAGCCCCAGCATTTT
TRBD2,TRBJ2-2,.,TRBV29-1,CSITSGTNTGELFF,TGCAGCATTACTAGCGGGACGAACACCGGGGAGCTGTTTTTT
TRBD1,TRBJ1-5,.,TRBV7-2,CASSSGTGGNQPQHF,TGTGCCAGCAGCTCCGGGACAGGAGGCAATCAGCCCCAGCATTTT
TRBD2,TRBJ2-5,.,TRBV7-2,CASSSPVGGGSETQYF,TGTGCCAGCAGCTCCCCAGTTGGCGGGGGGTCGGAGACCCAGTACTTC
.,TRBJ1-4,.,TRBV11-2,CASSLVGGRGEKLFF,TGTGCCAGCAGCTTAGTAGGAGGGAGGGGAGAAAAACTGTTTTTT
TRBD2,TRBJ2-3,.,TRBV2,CASSVQTSGATDTQYF,TGTGCCAGCAGTGTTCAGACTAGCGGGGCCACAGATACGCAGTATTTT
.,TRBJ1-4,.,TRBV28,CGVRERANEKLFF,TGTGGCGTAAGAGAACGAGCTAATGAAAAACTGTTTTTT
.,TRBJ1-2,.,TRBV9,CASSPTGQYGYTF,TGTGCCAGCAGCCCGACAGGTCAATATGGCTACACCTTC
.,TRBJ1-1,.,TRBV14,CASSQGGANEAFF,TGTGCCAGCAGCCAAGGAGGCGCCAATGAAGCTTTCTTT
TRBD2,TRBJ2-1,.,TRBV19,CASTFRGGGYNEQFF,TGTGCCAGTACTTTTCGGGGGGGCGGTTACAATGAGCAGTTCTTC
.,TRBJ1-1,.,TRBV7-8,CASSLRGKGTEAFF,TGTGCCAGCAGCTTACGGGGGAAGGGTACTGAAGCTTTCTTT
.,TRBJ1-1,.,TRBV7-8,CASSHGAEAFF,TGTGCCAGCAGCCACGGGGCTGAAGCTTTCTTT
.,TRBJ1-3,.,TRBV7-9,CASSLVAVNSGNTIYF,TGTGCCAGCAGCTTAGTGGCGGTGAACTCTGGAAACACCATATATTTT
TRBD1,TRBJ2-3,.,TRBV5-8,CASSLGQGGTDTQYF,TGTGCCAGCAGCTTGGGACAGGGGGGCACAGATACGCAGTATTTT
TRBD2,TRBJ2-1,once,TRBV5-6,CASSSIAGGPRNEQFF,TGTGCCAGCAGCTCAATAGCGGGAGGGCCTCGCAATGAGCAGTTCTTC
.,TRBJ1-4,.,TRBV30,CAWSVGQAGNEKLFF,TGTGCCTGGAGTGTGGGGCAGGCAGGGAATGAAAAACTGTTTTTT
.,TRBJ1-2,.,TRBV6-5,CASSRASIVNYGYTF,TGTGCCAGCAGTCGCGCATCGATAGTAAACTATGGCTACACCTTC
TRBD2,TRBJ2-7,.,TRBV7-2,CASSVRDYQPYEQYF,TGTGCCAGCAGCGTCCGGGACTACCAACCCTACGAGCAGTACTTC
.,TRBJ2-2,once,TRBV2,CASSTRQNTGELFF,TGTGCCAGCAGTACACGACAGAACACCGGGGAGCTGTTTTTT
TRBD1,TRBJ1-1,.,TRBV28,CASSYTGGYGTEAFF,TGTGCCAGCAGTTATACAGGGGGCTATGGAACTGAAGCTTTCTTT
TRBD1,TRBJ2-7,.,TRBV28,CASSLPGQGFDEQYF,TGTGCCAGCAGTCTACCGGGACAGGGTTTCGACGAGCAGTACTTC
TRBD1,TRBJ2-3,.,TRBV14,CASSQLTEGATQYF,TGTGCCAGCAGCCAACTGACTGAGGGGGCCACGCAGTATTTT
.,TRBJ2-3,.,TRBV12-2,CASRLALSAGGNTDTQYF,TGTGCAAGTCGCTTAGCGTTGTCAGCGGGAGGAAACACAGATACGCAGTATTTT
.,TRBJ2-2,few,TRBV6-1,CASSDLWRGTGELFF,TGTGCCAGCAGTGATCTATGGCGGGGCACCGGGGAGCTGTTTTTT
.,TRBJ1-3,.,TRBV5-1,CASRVTASSGNTIYF,TGCGCCAGCAGGGTAACTGCGAGCTCTGGAAACACCATATATTTT
.,TRBJ2-7,once,TRBV5-1,CASSLVPGSYEQYF,TGCGCCAGCAGCTTGGTCCCAGGTTCCTACGAGCAGTACTTC
TRBD2,TRBJ2-7,.,TRBV14,CASSRGLAGGYEQYF,TGTGCCAGCAGTCGTGGACTAGCGGGAGGATACGAGCAGTACTTC
.,TRBJ2-3,.,TRBV7-9,CASSQDTYLTDTQYF,TGTGCCAGCAGCCAAGACACGTATCTCACAGATACGCAGTATTTT
.,TRBJ1-3,once,TRBV11-2,CASSLRSGSGNTIYF,TGTGCCAGCAGCTTACGCTCAGGGTCAGGAAACACCATATATTTT
TRBD2,TRBJ2-5,.,TRBV6-5,CASSPPPGGGETQYF,TGTGCCAGCAGTCCCCCTCCGGGAGGGGGAGAGACCCAGTACTTC
.,TRBJ1-1,once,TRBV7-9,CASTPGGTEAFF,TGTGCCAGCACCCCCGGGGGCACTGAAGCTTTCTTT
.,TRBJ2-6,.,TRBV2,CASSTGFGANVLTF,TGTGCCAGCAGTACAGGGTTCGGGGCCAACGTCCTGACTTTC
.,TRBJ2-7,.,TRBV9,CASSGSDTPYEQYF,TGTGCCAGCAGCGGGTCGGACACCCCCTACGAGCAGTACTTC
.,TRBJ1-5,.,TRBV2,CANTPEAGYGNQPQHF,TGTGCCAATACCCCAGAGGCGGGGTATGGCAATCAGCCCCAGCATTTT
TRBD2,TRBJ2-1,.,TRBV9,CASSVVGGRAYNEQFF,TGTGCCAGCAGCGTAGTGGGCGGGAGAGCCTACAATGAGCAGTTCTTC
TRBD2,TRBJ2-7,.,TRBV19,CASSNPASGSHEQYF,TGTGCCAGTAGTAACCCGGCTAGCGGGAGCCACGAGCAGTACTTC
TRBD1,TRBJ1-5,.,TRBV19,CASTQGGLGQPQHF,TGTGCCAGTACCCAGGGGGGACTAGGTCAGCCCCAGCATTTT
TRBD1,TRBJ2-3,.,TRBV6-1,CASSEALTPGQGVTDTQYF,TGTGCCAGCAGTGAAGCGTTGACCCCGGGACAGGGGGTGACAGATACGCAGTATTTT
TRBD1,TRBJ1-2,.,TRBV29-1,CSVTGDRRGYTF,TGCAGCGTAACAGGGGACCGCAGGGGCTACACCTTC
.,TRBJ2-7,.,TRBV25-1,CASSEVLERRGYEQYF,TGTGCCAGCAGTGAAGTCCTGGAGCGTAGGGGCTACGAGCAGTACTTC
TRBD2,TRBJ2-1,.,TRBV27,CASSLGTSGGRSYNEQFF,TGTGCCAGCAGTTTAGGGACTAGCGGGGGCCGCTCCTACAATGAGCAGTTCTTC
.,TRBJ2-3,.,TRBV7-2,CASSLGRLDTDTQYF,TGTGCCAGCAGCTTAGGTCGACTAGACACAGATACGCAGTATTTT
.,TRBJ1-4,.,TRBV12-2,CASRSLKGVRGREKLFF,TGTGCAAGTCGCTCCCTCAAGGGGGTGAGGGGCCGGGAAAAACTGTTTTTT
TRBD1,TRBJ1-2,.,TRBV4-1,CASSQVRGAWGYGYTF,TGCGCCAGCAGCCAAGTCAGGGGGGCGTGGGGCTATGGCTACACCTTC
.,TRBJ2-6,.,TRBV9,CASSGGVNGANVLTF,TGTGCCAGCAGTGGCGGTGTGAATGGGGCCAACGTCCTGACTTTC
TRBD2,TRBJ2-7,.,TRBV7-9,CASSFLTSGTYEQYF,TGTGCCAGCAGCTTCCTGACTAGCGGAACCTACGAGCAGTACTTC
.,TRBJ2-4,.,TRBV5-1,CASSMQGTNIQYF,TGCGCCAGCAGCATGCAGGGAACGAACATTCAGTACTTC
TRBD1,TRBJ2-7,.,TRBV6-5,CASRAGTGGYEQYF,TGTGCCAGCAGAGCCGGGACAGGGGGGTACGAGCAGTACTTC
TRBD2,TRBJ2-1,.,TRBV4-3,CASSRGLARNEQFF,TGCGCCAGCAGCCGGGGACTAGCGAGGAATGAGCAGTTCTTC
TRBD1,TRBJ1-1,.,TRBV5-1,CASSLTGVGSGNTEAFF,TGCGCCAGCAGCTTAACAGGGGTTGGTTCTGGGAACACTGAAGCTTTCTTT
TRBD2,TRBJ2-1,.,TRBV28,CASSSPGTSGNYNEQFF,TGTGCCAGCAGTTCCCCCGGGACTAGCGGAAACTACAATGAGCAGTTCTTC
TRBD2,TRBJ2-3,once,TRBV14,CASSQGLAGPSTDTQYF,TGTGCCAGCAGCCAAGGTCTAGCGGGACCTAGCACAGATACGCAGTATTTT
.,TRBJ2-7,.,TRBV28,CASSLTSFTYEQYF,TGTGCCAGCAGTTTGACTAGTTTCACCTACGAGCAGTACTTC
.,TRBJ2-7,.,TRBV27,CASSPNGVGYEQYF,TGTGCCAGCAGCCCGAACGGGGTTGGGTACGAGCAGTACTTC
TRBD1,TRBJ1-4,.,TRBV18,CASSPLPGQGMANEKLFF,TGTGCCAGCTCACCTCTTCCGGGACAGGGTATGGCTAATGAAAAACTGTTTTTT
TRBD1,TRBJ1-2,.,TRBV19,CASTPRDRGLYGYTF,TGTGCCAGTACACCCCGGGACAGGGGGCTCTATGGCTACACCTTC